Included here is one T cell receptor beta chain sequence, with context. This sample was taken from a study of blood T cell repertoires in COVID-19. About the research overall: PBMCs, B-cell-depleted T cells, or T cells were the source of the cDNA or gDNA that made up the material.

Trimming pared 2 bases from V and 9 bases from J, leaving 15 bases between. Looked up from germline, CDR1 is SGHDT and CDR2 is YYEEEE. This CDR3 has 14 amino acids. The data were produced by immunoSEQ multiplex PCR, yet TCRdb's version contains in-frame clones alone and is incomplete. Here the sample spans around 25,000 clones, roughly 85% being singletons. The V call is TRBV5-6, the J call TRBJ2-1; D possibly corresponds to TRBD2 (5 bases). Sequenced material: peripheral blood. The TCR sequence derives from a woman aged 50 to 60 with active COVID-19. CDR3 nucleotide sequence: TGTGCCAGCAGCTTAGGTTATGCGGGCGCTGAGCAGTTCTTC. This encodes CASSLGYAGAEQFF. Full variable domain (remainder filled in from reference TRBV5-6 and TRBJ2-1): DAGVTQSPTHLIKTRGQQVTLRCSPKSGHDTVSWYQQALGQGPQFIFQYYEEEERQRGNFPDRFSGHQFPNYSSELNVNALLLGDSALYLCASSLGYAGAEQFFGPGTRLTVL.